This T cell receptor (beta chain) was captured in a study of shared clonotypes between healthy human individuals. Study overall: Plates per donor: three CD4 naive, three CD4 memory, two CD8 naive, one CD8 memory. Overall study results and limits: Naive subsets tended to show greater estimated richness than memory subsets.

Naive-designated CD8 cells lacked CD45RO, were positively enriched for CCR7, and omitted terminally differentiated effector memory CD45RA+ cells. Only Caucasian adults living in Nashville, Tennessee served as donors. Each subset's genomic DNA was shared equally among a number of immunoSEQ plates. Only in-frame clones appear in the TCRdb table, and some are missing; sequencing was by immunoSEQ multiplex PCR. Among some 2,000,000 clones, approximately 95% were seen once, and the ten largest hold 1% to 1.3%. Germline values: CDR1 MNHEY, CDR2 SMNVEV (reference sequence). The germline V and J ends were trimmed by 6 bases and 8 bases, with 15 bases remaining between them. This CDR3 comprises 13 residues. To note about this clone: Its target is unknown.

This TCR derives from a man between 18 and 29 years old in good health. The rearrangement uses TRBV27 and TRBJ2-3; unclear D gene. The sample was naive CD8+ T cells sorted from blood. CDR3 bases: TGTGCCAGCAGCACGAATAACAAGGTTACGCAGTATTTT. Amino acid sequence: CASSTNNKVTQYF.